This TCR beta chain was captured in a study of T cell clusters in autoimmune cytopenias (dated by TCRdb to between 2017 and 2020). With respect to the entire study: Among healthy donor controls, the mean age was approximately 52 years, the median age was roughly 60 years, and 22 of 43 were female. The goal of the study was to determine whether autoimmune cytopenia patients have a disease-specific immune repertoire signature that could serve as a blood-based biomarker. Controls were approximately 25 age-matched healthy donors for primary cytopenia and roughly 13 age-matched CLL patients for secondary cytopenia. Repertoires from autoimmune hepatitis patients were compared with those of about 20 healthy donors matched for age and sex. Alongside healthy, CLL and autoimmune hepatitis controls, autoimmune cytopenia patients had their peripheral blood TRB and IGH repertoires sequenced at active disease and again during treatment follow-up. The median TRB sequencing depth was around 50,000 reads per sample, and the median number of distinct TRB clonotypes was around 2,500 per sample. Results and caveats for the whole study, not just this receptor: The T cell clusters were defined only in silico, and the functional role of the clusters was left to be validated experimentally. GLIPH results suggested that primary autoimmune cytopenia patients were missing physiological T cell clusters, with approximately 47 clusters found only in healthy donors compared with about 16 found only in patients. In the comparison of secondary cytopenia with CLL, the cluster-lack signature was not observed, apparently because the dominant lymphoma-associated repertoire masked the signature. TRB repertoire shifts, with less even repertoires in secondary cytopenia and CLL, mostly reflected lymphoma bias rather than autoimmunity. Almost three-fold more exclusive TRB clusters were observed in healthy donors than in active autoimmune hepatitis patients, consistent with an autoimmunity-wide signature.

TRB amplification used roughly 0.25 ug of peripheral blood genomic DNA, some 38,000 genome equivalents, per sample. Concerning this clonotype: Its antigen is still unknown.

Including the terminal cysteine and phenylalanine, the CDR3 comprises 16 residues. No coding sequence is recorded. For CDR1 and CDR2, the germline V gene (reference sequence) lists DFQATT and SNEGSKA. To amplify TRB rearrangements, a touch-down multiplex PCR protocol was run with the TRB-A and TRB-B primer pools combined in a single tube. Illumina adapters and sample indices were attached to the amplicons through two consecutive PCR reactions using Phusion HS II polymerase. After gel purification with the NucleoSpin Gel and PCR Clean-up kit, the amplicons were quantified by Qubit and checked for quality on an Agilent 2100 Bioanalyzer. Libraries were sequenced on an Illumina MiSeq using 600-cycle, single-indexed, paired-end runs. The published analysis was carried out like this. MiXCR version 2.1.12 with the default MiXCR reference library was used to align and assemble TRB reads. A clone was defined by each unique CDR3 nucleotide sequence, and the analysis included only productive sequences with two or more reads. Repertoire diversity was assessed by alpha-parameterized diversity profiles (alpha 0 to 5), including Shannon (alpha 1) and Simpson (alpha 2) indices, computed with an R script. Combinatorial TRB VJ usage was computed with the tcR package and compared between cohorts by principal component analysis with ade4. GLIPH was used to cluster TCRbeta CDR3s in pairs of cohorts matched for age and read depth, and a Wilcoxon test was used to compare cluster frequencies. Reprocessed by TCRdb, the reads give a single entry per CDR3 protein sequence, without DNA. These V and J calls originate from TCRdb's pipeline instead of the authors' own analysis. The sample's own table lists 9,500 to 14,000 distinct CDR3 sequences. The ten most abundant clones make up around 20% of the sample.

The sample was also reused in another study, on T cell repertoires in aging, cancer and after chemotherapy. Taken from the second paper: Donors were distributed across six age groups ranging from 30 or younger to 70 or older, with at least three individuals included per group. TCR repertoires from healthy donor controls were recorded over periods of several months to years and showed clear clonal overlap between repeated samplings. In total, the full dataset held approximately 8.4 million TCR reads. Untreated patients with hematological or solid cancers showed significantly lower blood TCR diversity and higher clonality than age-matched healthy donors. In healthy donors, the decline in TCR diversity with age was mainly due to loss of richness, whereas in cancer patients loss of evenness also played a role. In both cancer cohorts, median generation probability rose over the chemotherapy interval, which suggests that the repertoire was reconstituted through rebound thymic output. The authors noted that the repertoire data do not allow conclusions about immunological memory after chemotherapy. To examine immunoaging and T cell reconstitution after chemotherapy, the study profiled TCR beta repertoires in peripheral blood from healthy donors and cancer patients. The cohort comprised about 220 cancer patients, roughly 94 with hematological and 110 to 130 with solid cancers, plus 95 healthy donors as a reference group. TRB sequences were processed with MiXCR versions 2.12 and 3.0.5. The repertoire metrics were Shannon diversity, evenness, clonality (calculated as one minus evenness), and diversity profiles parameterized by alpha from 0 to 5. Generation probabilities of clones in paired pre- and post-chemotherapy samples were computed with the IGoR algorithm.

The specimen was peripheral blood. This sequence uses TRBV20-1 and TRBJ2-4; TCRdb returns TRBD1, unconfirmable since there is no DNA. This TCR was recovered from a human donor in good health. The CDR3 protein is CSARDMDRGRFNIQYF.